The entry below describes one TCR beta chain. Its antigen remains unknown. Donors were Caucasian adults residing in Nashville, Tennessee, USA. These data belong to a study of shared clonotypes between healthy human individuals. Study details: A few men and two women, aged 18 to 49, were donors.

The study's findings and limits: Genetic and exposure-history diversity was limited by the small donor number.

V was clipped by 3 bases and J by 6 bases, with 15 bases between them. The CDR3 is 15 amino acids. CDR1 and CDR2 from the germline V gene are LNHDA and SQIVND (reference sequence). The repertoire was sequenced with immunoSEQ multiplex PCR; TCRdb's copy has only in-frame clones and lacks some. The sample holds 1 million to 1.2 million clones; roughly 80% are singletons and the top ten take 0.89%. V and J are TRBV19 and TRBJ2-1; D not certain. The origin of this receptor is a man younger than 35 in good health. Some clones in this sample may be carry-over from other donors' samples. Sequenced material: memory CD4+ T cells from PBMCs. Indicated subset: CD45RA-negative fraction. The chain's CDR3 is CASSIRAALINEQFF. The CDR3 nucleotides read TGTGCCAGTAGTATCCGGGCCGCACTGATCAATGAGCAGTTCTTC.